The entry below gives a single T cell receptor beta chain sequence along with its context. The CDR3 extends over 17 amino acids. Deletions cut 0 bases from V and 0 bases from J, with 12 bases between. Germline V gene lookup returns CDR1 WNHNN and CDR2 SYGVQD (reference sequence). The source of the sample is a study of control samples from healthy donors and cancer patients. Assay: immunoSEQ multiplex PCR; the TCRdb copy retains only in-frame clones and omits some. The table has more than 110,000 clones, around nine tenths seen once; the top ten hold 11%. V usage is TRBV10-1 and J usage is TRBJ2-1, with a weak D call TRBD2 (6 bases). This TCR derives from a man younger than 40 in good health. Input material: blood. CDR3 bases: TGCGCCAGCAGTGAGTCGTCGGGACTTAGCTCCTACAATGAGCAGTTCTTC. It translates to CASSESSGLSSYNEQFF.